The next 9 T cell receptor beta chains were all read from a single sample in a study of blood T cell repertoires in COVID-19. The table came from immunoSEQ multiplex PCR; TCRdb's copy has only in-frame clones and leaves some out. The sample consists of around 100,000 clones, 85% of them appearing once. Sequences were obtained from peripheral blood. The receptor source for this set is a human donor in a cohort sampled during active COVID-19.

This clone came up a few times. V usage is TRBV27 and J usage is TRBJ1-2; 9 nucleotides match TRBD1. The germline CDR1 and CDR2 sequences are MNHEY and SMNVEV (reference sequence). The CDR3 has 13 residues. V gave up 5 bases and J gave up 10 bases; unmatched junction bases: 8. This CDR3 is CASSASGQGDYTF. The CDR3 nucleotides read TGTGCCAGCAGTGCCTCGGGACAGGGTGACTACACCTTC.

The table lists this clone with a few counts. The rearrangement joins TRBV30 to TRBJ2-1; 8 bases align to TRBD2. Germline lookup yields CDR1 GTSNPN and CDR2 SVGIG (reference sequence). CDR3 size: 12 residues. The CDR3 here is CVMRGAWGEQFF. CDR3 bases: TGTGTTATGCGGGGGGCCTGGGGTGAGCAGTTCTTC.

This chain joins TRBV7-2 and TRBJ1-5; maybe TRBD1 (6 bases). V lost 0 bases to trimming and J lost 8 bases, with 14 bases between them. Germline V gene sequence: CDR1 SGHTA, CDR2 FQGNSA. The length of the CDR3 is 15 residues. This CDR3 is CASSLAKNRVEPQHF. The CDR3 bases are TGTGCCAGCAGCTTAGCGAAGAACAGGGTTGAGCCCCAGCATTTT.

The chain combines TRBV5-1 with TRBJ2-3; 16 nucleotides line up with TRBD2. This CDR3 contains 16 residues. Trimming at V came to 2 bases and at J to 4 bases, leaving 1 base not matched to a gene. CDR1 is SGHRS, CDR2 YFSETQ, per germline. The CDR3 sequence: CASSFGTSGGADTQYF. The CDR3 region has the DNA TGCGCCAGCAGCTTCGGGACTAGCGGGGGGGCAGATACGCAGTATTTT.

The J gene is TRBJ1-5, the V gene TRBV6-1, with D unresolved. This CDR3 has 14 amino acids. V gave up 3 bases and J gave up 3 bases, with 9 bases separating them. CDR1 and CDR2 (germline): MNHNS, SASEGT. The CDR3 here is CASSDHQNNQPQHF. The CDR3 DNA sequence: TGTGCCAGCAGTGACCACCAGAACAATCAGCCCCAGCATTTT.

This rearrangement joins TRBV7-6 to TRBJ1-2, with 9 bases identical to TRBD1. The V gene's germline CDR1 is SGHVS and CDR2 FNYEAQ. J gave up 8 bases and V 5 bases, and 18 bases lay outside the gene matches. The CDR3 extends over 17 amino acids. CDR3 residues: CASSLITGPGQGFGYTF. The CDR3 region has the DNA TGTGCCAGCAGCCTAATAACGGGACCGGGACAGGGTTTCGGCTACACCTTC. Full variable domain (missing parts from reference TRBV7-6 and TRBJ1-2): GAGVSQSPRYKVTKRGQDVALRCDPISGHVSLYWYRQALGQGPEFLTYFNYEAQQDKSGLPNDRFSAERPEGSISTLTIQRTEQRDSAMYRCASSLITGPGQGFGYTFGSGTRLTVV.

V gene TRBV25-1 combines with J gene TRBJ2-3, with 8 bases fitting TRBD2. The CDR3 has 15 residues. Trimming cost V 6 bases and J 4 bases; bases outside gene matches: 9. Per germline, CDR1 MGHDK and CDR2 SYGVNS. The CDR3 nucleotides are TGTGCCAGCAGCCCGGGGGGGGGCCGGGCAGATACGCAGTATTTT. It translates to CASSPGGGRADTQYF. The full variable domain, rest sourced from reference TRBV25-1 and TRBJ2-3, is EADIYQTPRYLVIGTGKKITLECSQTMGHDKMYWYQQDPGMELHLIHYSYGVNSTEKGDLSSESTVSRIRTEHFPLTLESARPSHTSQYLCASSPGGGRADTQYFGPGTRLTVL.

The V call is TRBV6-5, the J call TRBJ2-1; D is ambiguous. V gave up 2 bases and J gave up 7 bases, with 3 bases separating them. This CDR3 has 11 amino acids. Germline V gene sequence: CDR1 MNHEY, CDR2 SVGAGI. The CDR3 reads CASSYENEQFF. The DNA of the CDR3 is TGTGCCAGCAGTTACGAGAATGAGCAGTTCTTC.

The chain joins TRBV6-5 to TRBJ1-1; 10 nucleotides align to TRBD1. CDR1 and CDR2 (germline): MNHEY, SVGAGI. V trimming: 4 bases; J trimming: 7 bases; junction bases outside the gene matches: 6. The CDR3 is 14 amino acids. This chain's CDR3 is CASSFRQGAFEAFF. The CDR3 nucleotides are TGTGCCAGCAGTTTCCGACAGGGGGCTTTTGAAGCTTTCTTT.